Following are 10 T cell receptor beta chains from one sample sequenced in a study of T-cell reconstitution after alpha-beta-depleted transplantation in children. Preparation of the TCRbeta library was carried out with unique molecular identifiers. TCRdb used MiXCR to reprocess the PCR reads, holding one entry per CDR3 protein. The sample has over 300,000 distinct CDR3 sequences, about 9.3% seen once. The sample here was PBMCs from the stem cell graft donor, taken from the stem cell graft. Receptor source: a human donor who donated a stem cell graft to a child with acute lymphoblastic leukemia.

Concerning this clonotype itself: A read error is likely, as this CDR3 ends without the conserved phenylalanine or tryptophan. The V call is TRBV20-1, the J call TRBJ2-5; D is undetermined. The V and J ends lost 2 bases and 3 bases respectively, with 10 bases between them. This CDR3 contains 13 residues. Germline lookup yields CDR1 DFQATT and CDR2 SNEGSKA (reference sequence). CDR3 sequence: CSARPTGEETQYS. As DNA, the CDR3 is TGCAGTGCTAGACCCACTGGGGAAGAGACCCAGTACTCC.

Many counts were recorded for this clonotype. The rearrangement joins TRBV7-8 to TRBJ1-1; D remains ambiguous. Trimming left V 2 bases short and J 7 bases short, with 17 bases between. The CDR3 sequence is 15 residues long. Germline V gene lookup returns CDR1 SGHVS and CDR2 FQNEAQ. The CDR3 sequence: CASSLRAALSSEAFF. CDR3 nucleotide sequence: TGTGCCAGCAGCTTAAGGGCAGCTTTAAGTAGTGAAGCTTTCTTT.

V usage is TRBV12-3 or TRBV12-4 and J usage is TRBJ2-7; 11 nucleotides agree with TRBD2. J gave up 4 bases and V 6 bases, and 2 bases lay outside the gene matches. The CDR3 runs 13 residues. Written as DNA, the CDR3 is TGTGCCAGCAGAGCTAGCGGGGGGTACGAGCAGTACTTC. This sequence encodes CASRASGGYEQYF.

This clonotype appeared a few times. The chain carries TRBV27 and TRBJ2-1; possibly TRBD1 for D (6 bases). V was clipped by 4 bases and J by 1 base, with 11 bases between them. The CDR3 length is 15 residues. The germline V gene encodes CDR1 MNHEY and CDR2 SMNVEV (reference sequence). CDR3 protein: CASSSSGVSYNEQFF. In nucleotides, the CDR3 is TGTGCCAGCAGTTCTTCAGGGGTATCCTACAATGAGCAGTTCTTC.

J is TRBJ1-2 and V is TRBV4-1; TRBD1 is a possible D gene (6 bases). V gave up 1 base and J gave up 5 bases, with 14 bases separating them. This CDR3 is built from 15 residues. Germline CDR1 MGHRA, CDR2 YSYEKL. This CDR3 is CASSQVGTKDYGYTF. CDR3 nucleotide sequence: TGCGCCAGCAGCCAAGTTGGGACAAAGGATTATGGCTACACCTTC.

The chain is built from TRBV20-1 and TRBJ2-4; D not certain. The CDR3 is 16 amino acids. CDR1 and CDR2 (germline): DFQATT, SNEGSKA (reference sequence). V gave up 6 bases and J gave up 2 bases, with 20 bases separating them. The CDR3 region has the DNA TGCAGTGCCCCAAAGTTTGATTGGAAGTCCAAAAACATTCAGTACTTC. Protein sequence: CSAPKFDWKSKNIQYF.

Many counts were recorded for this clonotype. V and J are TRBV4-1 and TRBJ2-5; D is possibly TRBD2 (6 bases). In germline, CDR1 is MGHRA, CDR2 YSYEKL. Trimming took 4 bases from V and 4 from J, leaving 19 bases between them. CDR3 size: 16 residues. CDR3 DNA: TGCGCCAGCAGCCCCAGAAGTCGGGAGCTGGGAGAGACCCAGTACTTC. It yields the protein CASSPRSRELGETQYF.

This clonotype has more than one count but fewer than ten. This chain links TRBV4-1 with TRBJ1-2; D ambiguous. The V gene lost 0 bases and the J gene lost 0 bases, with 14 bases spanning the gap. This CDR3 region has 17 residues. CDR1 MGHRA and CDR2 YSYEKL come from the germline V gene. This CDR3 is CASSQDAIAVSNYGYTF. In DNA, the CDR3 is TGCGCCAGCAGCCAAGATGCAATAGCCGTCTCTAACTATGGCTACACCTTC.

The V call is TRBV5-1, the J call TRBJ2-5; 11 nucleotides match TRBD2. This CDR3 has 16 residues. V gave up 4 bases and J gave up 1 base; unmatched junction bases: 6. CDR1 is SGHRS, CDR2 YFSETQ, per germline. DNA of the CDR3: TGCGCCAGCAGCCCACGACTAGCGGGACCCCAAGAGACCCAGTACTTC. Translated: CASSPRLAGPQETQYF.

V gene TRBV7-2 combines with J gene TRBJ2-4; 8 bases agree with TRBD2. The CDR3 consists of 16 residues. Trimming took 5 bases from V and 2 from J; bases not matched to a gene: 8. The V gene's germline CDR1 is SGHTA and CDR2 FQGNSA. The CDR3 sequence: CASSLNIAGTKNIQYF. DNA of the CDR3: TGTGCCAGCAGCCTAAACATAGCGGGAACCAAAAACATTCAGTACTTC. The full variable domain, completed using reference TRBV7-2 and TRBJ2-4, is GAGVSQSPSNKVTEKGKDVELRCDPISGHTALYWYRQSLGQGLEFLIYFQGNSAPDKSGLPSDRFSAERTGGSVSTLTIQRTQQEDSAVYLCASSLNIAGTKNIQYFGAGTRLSVL.